This T cell receptor (beta chain) derives from a study of blood T cells in healthy people across ages. This clonotype was found a few times. V was cut by 4 bases and J by 1 base, with 14 bases left in between. The CDR3 runs to 15 residues. The germline V gene encodes CDR1 MDHEN and CDR2 SYDVKM. Then a second PCR, running roughly 7 to 11 cycles, was carried out with a sample-barcoded 5' primer and a J-beta primer mix. Each CDR3 protein is one row after TCRdb ran MiXCR on the 5' RACE reads. In the table there are 800,000 to 950,000 distinct CDR3 sequences, about 27% of which are singletons. The same data also went into a second study, on T cells of mothers and their children.

The material sequenced was blood. The TCR was taken from a woman aged 35 to 49 in good health. The chain combines TRBV28 with TRBJ2-7, with D maybe TRBD2 (6 bases). The CDR3 here is CASSSGLTKSYEQYF. In DNA, the CDR3 is TGTGCCAGCAGTTCGGGACTCACCAAATCCTACGAGCAGTACTTC.